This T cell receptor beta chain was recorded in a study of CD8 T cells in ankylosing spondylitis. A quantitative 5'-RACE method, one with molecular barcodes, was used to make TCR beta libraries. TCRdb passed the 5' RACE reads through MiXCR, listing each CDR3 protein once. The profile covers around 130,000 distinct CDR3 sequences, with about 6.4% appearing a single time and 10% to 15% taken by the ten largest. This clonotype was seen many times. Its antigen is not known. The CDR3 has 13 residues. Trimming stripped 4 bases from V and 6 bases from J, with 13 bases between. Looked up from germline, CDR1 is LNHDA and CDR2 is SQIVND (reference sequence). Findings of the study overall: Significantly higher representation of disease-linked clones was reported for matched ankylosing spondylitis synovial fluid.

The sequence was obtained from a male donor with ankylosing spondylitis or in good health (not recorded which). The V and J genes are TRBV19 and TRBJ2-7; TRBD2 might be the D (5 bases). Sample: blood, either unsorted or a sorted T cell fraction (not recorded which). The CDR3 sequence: CASSSRGSPEQYF. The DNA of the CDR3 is TGTGCCAGTAGTAGTCGCGGGTCCCCCGAGCAGTACTTC.